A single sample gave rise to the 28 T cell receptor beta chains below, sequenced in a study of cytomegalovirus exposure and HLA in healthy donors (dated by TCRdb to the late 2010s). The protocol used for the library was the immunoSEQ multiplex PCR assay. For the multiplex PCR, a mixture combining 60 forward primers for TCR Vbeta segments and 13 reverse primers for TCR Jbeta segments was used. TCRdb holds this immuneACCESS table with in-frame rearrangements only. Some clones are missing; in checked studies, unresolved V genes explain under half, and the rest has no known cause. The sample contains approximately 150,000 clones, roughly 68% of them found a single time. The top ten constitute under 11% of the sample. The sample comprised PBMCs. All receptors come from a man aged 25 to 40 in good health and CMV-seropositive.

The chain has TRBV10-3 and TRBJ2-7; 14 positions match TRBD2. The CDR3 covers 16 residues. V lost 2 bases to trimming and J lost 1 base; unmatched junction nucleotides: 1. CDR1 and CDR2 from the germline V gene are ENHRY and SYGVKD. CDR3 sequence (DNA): TGTGCCATCAGTGAGGGACTAGCGGGAGGTTCCTACGAGCAGTACTTC. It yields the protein CAISEGLAGGSYEQYF.

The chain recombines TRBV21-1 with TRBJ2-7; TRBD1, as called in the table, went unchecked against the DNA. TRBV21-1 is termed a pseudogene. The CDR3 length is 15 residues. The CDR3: CASRPRRTGRYEQYF. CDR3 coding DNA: TGTGCCAGCAGACCCAGAAGGACAGGGAGGTACGAGCAGTACTTC.

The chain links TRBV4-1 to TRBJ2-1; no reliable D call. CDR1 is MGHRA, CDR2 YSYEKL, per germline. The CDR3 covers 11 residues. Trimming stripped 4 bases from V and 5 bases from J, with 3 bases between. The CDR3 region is CASSRDNEQFF. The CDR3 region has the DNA TGCGCCAGCAGCCGCGACAATGAGCAGTTCTTC.

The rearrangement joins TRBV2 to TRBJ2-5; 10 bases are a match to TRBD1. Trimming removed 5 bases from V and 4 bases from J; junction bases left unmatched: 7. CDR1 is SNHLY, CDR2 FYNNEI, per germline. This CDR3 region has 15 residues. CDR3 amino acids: CASSLTGGRGETQYF. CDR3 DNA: TGTGCCAGCAGTTTGACAGGGGGCAGGGGAGAGACCCAGTACTTC.

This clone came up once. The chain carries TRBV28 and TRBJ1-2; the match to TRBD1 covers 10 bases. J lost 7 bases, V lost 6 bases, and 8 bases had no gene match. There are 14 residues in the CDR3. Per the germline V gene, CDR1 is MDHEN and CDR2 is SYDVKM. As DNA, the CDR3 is TGTGCCAGCAGGTCGGGACAGGGGATCCGTGGCTACACCTTC. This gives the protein CASRSGQGIRGYTF.

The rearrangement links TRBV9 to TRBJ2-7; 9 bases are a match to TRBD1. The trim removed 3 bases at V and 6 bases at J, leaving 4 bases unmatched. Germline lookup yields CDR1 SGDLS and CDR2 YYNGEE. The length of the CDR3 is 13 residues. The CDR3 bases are TGTGCCAGCAGCGCCGGGACAGGGAGCGAGCAGTACTTC. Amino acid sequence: CASSAGTGSEQYF.

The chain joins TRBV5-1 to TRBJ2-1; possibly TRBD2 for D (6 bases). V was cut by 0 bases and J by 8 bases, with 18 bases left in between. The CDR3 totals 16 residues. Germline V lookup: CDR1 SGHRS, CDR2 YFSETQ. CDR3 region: CASSLGAGNQGYEQFF. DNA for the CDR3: TGCGCCAGCAGCTTGGGGGCGGGAAATCAAGGCTATGAGCAGTTCTTC.

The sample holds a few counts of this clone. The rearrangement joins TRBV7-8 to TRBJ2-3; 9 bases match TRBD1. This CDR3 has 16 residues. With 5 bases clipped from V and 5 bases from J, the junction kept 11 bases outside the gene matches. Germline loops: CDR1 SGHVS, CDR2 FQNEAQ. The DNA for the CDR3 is TGTGCCAGCAGCCCACTCTGGGACAGGGTCGGAGATACGCAGTATTTT. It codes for CASSPLWDRVGDTQYF. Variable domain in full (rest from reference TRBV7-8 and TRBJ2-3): GAGVSQSPRYKVAKRGQDVALRCDPISGHVSLFWYQQALGQGPEFLTYFQNEAQLDKSGLPSDRFFAERPEGSVSTLKIQRTQQEDSAVYLCASSPLWDRVGDTQYFGPGTRLTVL.

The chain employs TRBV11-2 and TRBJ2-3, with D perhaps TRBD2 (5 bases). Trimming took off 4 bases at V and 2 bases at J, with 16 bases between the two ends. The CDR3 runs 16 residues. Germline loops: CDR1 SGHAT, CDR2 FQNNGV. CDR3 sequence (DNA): TGTGCCAGCAGCTACGCGGACTCCTACCTCACAGATACGCAGTATTTT. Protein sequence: CASSYADSYLTDTQYF. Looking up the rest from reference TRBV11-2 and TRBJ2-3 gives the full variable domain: EAGVAQSPRYKIIEKRQSVAFWCNPISGHATLYWYQQILGQGPKLLIQFQNNGVVDDSQLPKDRFSAERLKGVDSTLKIQPAKLEDSAVYLCASSYADSYLTDTQYFGPGTRLTVL.

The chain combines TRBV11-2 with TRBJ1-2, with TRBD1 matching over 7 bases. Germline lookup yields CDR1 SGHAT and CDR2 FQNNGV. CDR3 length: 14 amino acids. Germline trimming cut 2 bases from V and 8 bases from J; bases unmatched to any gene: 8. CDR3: CASSLNRQGVGYTF. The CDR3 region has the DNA TGTGCCAGCAGCTTAAACCGACAGGGTGTCGGCTACACCTTC.

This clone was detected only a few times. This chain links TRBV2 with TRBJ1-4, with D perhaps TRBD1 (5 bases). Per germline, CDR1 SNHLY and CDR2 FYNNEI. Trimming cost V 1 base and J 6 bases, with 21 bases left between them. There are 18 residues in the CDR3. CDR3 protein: CASSEVKDTGSGDEKLFF. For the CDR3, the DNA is TGTGCCAGCAGTGAAGTCAAAGATACAGGCAGTGGAGATGAAAAACTGTTTTTT.

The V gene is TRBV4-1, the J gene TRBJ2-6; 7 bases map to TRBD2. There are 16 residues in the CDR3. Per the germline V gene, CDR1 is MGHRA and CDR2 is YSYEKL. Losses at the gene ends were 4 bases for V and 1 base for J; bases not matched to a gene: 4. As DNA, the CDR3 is TGCGCCAGCAGCCCCCTTAGCGGGTCTGGGGCCAACGTCCTGACTTTC. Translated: CASSPLSGSGANVLTF.

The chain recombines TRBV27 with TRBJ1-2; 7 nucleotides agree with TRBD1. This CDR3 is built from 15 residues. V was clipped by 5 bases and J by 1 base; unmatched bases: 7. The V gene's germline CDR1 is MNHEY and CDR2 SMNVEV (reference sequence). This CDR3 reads CASSPTGTDNYGYTF. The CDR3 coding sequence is TGTGCCAGCAGTCCGACCGGGACAGATAACTATGGCTACACCTTC.

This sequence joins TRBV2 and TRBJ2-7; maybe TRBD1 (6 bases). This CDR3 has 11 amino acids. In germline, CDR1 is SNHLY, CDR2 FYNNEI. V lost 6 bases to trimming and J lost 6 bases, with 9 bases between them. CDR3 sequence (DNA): TGTGCCAGCAGCAGGGGAGCCGAGCAGTACTTC. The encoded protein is CASSRGAEQYF.

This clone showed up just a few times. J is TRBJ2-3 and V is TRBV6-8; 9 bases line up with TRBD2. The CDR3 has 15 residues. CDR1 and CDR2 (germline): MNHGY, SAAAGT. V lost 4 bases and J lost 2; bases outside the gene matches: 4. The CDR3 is CASSLAGETTDTQYF. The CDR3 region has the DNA TGTGCCAGCAGTTTAGCGGGAGAAACCACAGATACGCAGTATTTT.

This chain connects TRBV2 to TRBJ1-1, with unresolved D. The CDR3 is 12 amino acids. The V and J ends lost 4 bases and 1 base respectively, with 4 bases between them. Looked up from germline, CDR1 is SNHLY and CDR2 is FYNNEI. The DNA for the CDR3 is TGTGCCAGCAGTGGAGAGAACACTGAAGCTTTCTTT. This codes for CASSGENTEAFF.

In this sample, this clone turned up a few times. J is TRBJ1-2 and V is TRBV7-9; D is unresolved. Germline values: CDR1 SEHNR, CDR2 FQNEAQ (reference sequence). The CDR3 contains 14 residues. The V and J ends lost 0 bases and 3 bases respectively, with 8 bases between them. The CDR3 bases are TGTGCCAGCAGCTTAGCTGGCGGAGACTATGGCTACACCTTC. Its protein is CASSLAGGDYGYTF.

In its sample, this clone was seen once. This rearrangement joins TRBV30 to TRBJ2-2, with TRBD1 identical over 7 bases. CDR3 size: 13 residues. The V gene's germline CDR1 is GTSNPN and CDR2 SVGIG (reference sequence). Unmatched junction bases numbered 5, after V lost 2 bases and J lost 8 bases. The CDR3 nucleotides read TGTGCCTGGAGTAGCACAGGGGAAGGGGAGCTGTTTTTT. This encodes CAWSSTGEGELFF.

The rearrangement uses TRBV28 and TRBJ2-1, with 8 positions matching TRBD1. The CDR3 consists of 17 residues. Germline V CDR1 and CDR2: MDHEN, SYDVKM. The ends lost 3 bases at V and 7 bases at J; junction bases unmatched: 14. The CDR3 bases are TGTGCCAGCAGTTTGTTGAATATCCAGGGGGCAGGAAATGAGCAGTTCTTC. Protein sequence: CASSLLNIQGAGNEQFF.

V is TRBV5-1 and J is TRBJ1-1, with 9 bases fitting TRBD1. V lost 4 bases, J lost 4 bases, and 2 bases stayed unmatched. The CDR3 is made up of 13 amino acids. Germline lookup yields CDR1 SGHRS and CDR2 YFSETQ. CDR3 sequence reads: CASSEGQGTEAFF. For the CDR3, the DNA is TGCGCCAGCAGCGAGGGACAGGGCACTGAAGCTTTCTTT. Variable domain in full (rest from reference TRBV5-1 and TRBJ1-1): KAGVTQTPRYLIKTRGQQVTLSCSPISGHRSVSWYQQTPGQGLQFLFEYFSETQRNKGNFPGRFSGRQFSNSRSEMNVSTLELGDSALYLCASSEGQGTEAFFGQGTRLTVV.

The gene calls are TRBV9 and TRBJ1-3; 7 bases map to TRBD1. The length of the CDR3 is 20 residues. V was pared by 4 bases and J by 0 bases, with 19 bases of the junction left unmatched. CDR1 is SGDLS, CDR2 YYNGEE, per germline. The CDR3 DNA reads TGTGCCAGCAGCACGGCGCTGGGGGACAGATTATTCGACTCTGGAAACACCATATATTTT. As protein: CASSTALGDRLFDSGNTIYF.

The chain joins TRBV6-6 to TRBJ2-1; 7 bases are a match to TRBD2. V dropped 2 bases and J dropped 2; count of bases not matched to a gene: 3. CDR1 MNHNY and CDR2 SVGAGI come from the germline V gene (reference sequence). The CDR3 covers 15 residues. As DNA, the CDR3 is TGTGCCAGCAGTTACGAGCGGGGAACCTACAATGAGCAGTTCTTC. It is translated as CASSYERGTYNEQFF.

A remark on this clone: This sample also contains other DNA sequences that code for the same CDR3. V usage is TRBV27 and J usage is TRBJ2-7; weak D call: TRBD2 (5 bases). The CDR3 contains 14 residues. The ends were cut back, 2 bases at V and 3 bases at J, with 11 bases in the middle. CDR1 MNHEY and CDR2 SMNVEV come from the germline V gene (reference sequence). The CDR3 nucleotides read TGTGCCAGCAGTTTAAGCGGTTACTACTACGAGCAGTACTTC. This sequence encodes CASSLSGYYYEQYF.

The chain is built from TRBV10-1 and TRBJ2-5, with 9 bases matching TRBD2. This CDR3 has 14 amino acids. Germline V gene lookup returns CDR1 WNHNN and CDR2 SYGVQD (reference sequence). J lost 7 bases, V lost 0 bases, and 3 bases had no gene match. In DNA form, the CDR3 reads TGCGCCAGCAGTGAGTCCGGTAGCGGGAGGACCCAGTACTTC. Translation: CASSESGSGRTQYF.

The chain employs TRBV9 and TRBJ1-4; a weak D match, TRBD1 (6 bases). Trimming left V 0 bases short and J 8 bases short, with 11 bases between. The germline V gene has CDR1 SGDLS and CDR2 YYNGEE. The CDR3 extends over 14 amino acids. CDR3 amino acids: CASSVGQAGEKLFF. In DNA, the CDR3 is TGTGCCAGCAGCGTAGGACAGGCTGGGGAAAAACTGTTTTTT.

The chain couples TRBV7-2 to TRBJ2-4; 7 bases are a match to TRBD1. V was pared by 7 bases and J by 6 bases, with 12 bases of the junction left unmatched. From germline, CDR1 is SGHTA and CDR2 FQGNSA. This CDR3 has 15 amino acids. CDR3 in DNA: TGTGCCAGCACTCAACAGGGGTGGCCAGGAAACATTCAGTACTTC. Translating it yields CASTQQGWPGNIQYF.

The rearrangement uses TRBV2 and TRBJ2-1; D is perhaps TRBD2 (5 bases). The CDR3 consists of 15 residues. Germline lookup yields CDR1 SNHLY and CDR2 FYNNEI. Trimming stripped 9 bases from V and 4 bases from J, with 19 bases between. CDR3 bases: TGTGCCAGGTTGGGAGTCAGTGCCAATTACAATGAGCAGTTCTTC. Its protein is CARLGVSANYNEQFF. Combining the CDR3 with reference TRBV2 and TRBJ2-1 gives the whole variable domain EPEVTQTPSHQVTQMGQEVILRCVPISNHLYFYWYRQILGQKVEFLVSFYNNEISEKSEIFDDQFSVERPDGSNFTLKIRSTKLEDSAMYFCARLGVSANYNEQFFGPGTRLTVL.

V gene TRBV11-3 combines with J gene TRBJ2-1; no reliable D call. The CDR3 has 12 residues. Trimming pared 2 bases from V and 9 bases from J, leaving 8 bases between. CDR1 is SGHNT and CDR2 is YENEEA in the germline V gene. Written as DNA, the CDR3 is TGTGCCAGCAGCTTAAGTTTCGGTGAGCAGTTCTTC. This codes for CASSLSFGEQFF.